The clone carrying this T cell receptor (beta chain) was counted once. The data originate from a study of blood T cell repertoires in COVID-19. The repertoire was sequenced with immunoSEQ multiplex PCR; TCRdb's copy has only in-frame clones and lacks some. The sample lists 150,000 to 200,000 clones, 75% to 90% occurring once. CDR3 length: 14 amino acids. V shed 3 bases and J 1 base; nucleotides not matched to a gene: 1. Germline-derived CDR1 and CDR2 are SGDLS and YYNGEE. This chain connects TRBV9 to TRBJ2-3, with 8 bases identical to TRBD2. The TCR comes from a man in his fifties or sixties with acute or convalescent COVID-19. The sample comprised peripheral blood. CDR3 DNA: TGTGCCAGCAGCGATAGCGGGGGCACAGATACGCAGTATTTT. It specifies CASSDSGGTDTQYF.